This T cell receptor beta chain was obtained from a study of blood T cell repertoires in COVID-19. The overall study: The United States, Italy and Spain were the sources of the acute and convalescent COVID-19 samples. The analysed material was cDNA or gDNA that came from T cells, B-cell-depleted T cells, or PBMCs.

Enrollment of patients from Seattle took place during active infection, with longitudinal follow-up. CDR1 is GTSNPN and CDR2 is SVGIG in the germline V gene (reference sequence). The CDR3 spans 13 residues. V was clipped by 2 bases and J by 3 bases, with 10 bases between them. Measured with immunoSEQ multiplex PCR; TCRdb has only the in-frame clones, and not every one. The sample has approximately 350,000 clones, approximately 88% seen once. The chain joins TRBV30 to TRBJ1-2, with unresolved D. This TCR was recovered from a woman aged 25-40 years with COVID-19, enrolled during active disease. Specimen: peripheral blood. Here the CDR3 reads CAWSPDGDYGYTF. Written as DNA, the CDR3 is TGTGCCTGGAGTCCGGACGGGGACTATGGCTACACCTTC.